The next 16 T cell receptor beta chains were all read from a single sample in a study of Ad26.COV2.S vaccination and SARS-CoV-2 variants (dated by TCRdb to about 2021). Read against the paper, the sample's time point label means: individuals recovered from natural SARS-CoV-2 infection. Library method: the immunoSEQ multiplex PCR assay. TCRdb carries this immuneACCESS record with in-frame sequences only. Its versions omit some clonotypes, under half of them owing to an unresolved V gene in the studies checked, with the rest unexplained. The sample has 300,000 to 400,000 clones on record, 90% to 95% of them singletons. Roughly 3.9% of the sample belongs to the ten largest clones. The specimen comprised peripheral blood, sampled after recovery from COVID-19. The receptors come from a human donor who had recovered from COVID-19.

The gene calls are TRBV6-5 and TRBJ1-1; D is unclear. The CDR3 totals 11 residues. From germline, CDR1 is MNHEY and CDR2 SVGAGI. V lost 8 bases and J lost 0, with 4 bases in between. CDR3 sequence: CASLLNTEAFF. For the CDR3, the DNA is TGTGCCAGCTTACTGAACACTGAAGCTTTCTTT.

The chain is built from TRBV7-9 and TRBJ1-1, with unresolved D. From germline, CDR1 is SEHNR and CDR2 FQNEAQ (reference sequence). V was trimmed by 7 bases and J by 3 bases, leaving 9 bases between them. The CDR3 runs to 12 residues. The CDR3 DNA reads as TGTGCCAGCACCACCGAGGACACTGAAGCTTTCTTT. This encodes CASTTEDTEAFF.

DNA for the CDR3: TGTGCCAGCAGTTTATTGAGGGGGTCAAACTCTGGGGCCAACGTCCTGACTTTC. This encodes CASSLLRGSNSGANVLTF. This rearrangement joins TRBV27 to TRBJ2-6; TRBD1 might be the D (6 bases). Germline V gives CDR1 MNHEY, CDR2 SMNVEV (reference sequence). Trimming took 1 base from V and 0 from J, leaving 13 bases between them. This CDR3 has 18 amino acids.

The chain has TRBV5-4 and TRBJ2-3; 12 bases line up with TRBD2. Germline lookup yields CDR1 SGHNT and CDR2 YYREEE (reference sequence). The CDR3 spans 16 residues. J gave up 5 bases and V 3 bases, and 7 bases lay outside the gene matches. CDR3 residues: CASSYRLAGEVDTQYF. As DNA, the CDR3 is TGTGCCAGCAGCTACCGACTAGCGGGGGAGGTAGATACGCAGTATTTT.

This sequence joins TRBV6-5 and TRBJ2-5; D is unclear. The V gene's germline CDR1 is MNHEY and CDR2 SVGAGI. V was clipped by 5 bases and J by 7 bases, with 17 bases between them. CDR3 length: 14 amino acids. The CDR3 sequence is CASSPPTTGGTQYF. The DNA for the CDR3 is TGTGCCAGCAGTCCTCCGACCACCGGTGGGACCCAGTACTTC.

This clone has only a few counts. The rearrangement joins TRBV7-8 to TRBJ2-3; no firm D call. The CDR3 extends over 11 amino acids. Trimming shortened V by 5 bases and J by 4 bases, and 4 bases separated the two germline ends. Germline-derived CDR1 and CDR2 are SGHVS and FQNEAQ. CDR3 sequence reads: CASSHPDTQYF. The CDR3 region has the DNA TGTGCCAGCAGCCACCCAGATACGCAGTATTTT.

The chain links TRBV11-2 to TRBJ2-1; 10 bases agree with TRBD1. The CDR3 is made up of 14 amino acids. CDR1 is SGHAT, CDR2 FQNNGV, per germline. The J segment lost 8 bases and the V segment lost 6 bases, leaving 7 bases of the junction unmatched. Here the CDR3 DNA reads TGTGCCAGCAGACTGAGACAGGGGGCGTATGAGCAGTTCTTC. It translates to CASRLRQGAYEQFF.

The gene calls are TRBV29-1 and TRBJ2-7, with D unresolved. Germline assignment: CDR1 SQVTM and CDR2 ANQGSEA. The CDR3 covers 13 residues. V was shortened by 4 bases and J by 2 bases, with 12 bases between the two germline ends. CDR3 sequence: CSVGGREPYEQYF. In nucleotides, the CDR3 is TGCAGCGTTGGGGGTAGGGAACCCTACGAGCAGTACTTC.

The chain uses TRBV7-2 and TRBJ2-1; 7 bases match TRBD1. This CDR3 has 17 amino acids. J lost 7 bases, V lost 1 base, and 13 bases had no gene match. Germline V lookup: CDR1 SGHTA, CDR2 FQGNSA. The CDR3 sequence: CASSLERGQGLGNEQFF. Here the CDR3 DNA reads TGTGCCAGCAGCTTAGAAAGGGGGCAGGGCTTGGGTAATGAGCAGTTCTTC.

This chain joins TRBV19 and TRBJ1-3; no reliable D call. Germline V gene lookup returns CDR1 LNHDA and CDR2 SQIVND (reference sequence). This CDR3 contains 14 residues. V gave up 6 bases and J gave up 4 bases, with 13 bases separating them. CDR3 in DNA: TGTGCCAGTAGCCCGCACTTGACCGGAAACACCATATATTTT. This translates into CASSPHLTGNTIYF.

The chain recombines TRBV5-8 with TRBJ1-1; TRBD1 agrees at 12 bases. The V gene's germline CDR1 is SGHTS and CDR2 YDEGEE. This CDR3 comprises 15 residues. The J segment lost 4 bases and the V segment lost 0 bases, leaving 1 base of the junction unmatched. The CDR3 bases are TGTGCCAGCAGCTTGGTGGGACAGGGGGCCACTGAAGCTTTCTTT. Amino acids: CASSLVGQGATEAFF.

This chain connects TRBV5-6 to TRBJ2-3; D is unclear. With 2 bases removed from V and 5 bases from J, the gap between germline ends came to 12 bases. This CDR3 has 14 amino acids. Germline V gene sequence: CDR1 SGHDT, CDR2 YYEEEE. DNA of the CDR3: TGTGCCAGCAGCTTTAGGGCATTAATAGATACGCAGTATTTT. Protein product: CASSFRALIDTQYF.

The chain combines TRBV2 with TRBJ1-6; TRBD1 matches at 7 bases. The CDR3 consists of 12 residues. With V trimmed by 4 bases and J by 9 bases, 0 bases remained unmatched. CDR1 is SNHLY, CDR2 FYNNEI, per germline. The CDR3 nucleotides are TGTGCCAGCAGTGGACAGGGTTCACCCCTCCACTTT. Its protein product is CASSGQGSPLHF.

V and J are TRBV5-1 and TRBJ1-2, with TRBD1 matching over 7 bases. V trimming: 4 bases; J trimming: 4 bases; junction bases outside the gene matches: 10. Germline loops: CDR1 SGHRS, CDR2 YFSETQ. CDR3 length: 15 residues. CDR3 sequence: CASSGTGQSLYGYTF. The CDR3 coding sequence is TGCGCCAGCAGCGGGACGGGACAGTCTCTCTATGGCTACACCTTC.

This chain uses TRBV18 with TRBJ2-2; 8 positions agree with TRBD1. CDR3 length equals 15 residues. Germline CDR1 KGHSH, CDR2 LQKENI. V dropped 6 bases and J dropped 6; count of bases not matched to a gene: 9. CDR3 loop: CASSLDRVPAGELFF. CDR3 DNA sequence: TGTGCCAGCTCCCTGGACAGGGTTCCCGCCGGGGAGCTGTTTTTT.

This chain's CDR3 is CSARGDSEQFF. Here the CDR3 DNA reads TGCAGTGCTAGAGGTGACAGTGAGCAGTTCTTC. V and J are TRBV20-1 and TRBJ2-1; D perhaps matches TRBD1 (5 bases). The CDR3 is made up of 11 amino acids. Germline CDR1 reads DFQATT; CDR2 reads SNEGSKA (reference sequence). Trimming shortened V by 1 base and J by 9 bases, and 7 bases separated the two germline ends.